These 10 T cell receptor beta chains share one sample of origin, sequenced in a study of blood T cells in healthy people across ages. A sample-barcoded 5' primer and a J-beta primer mix were used in a second PCR of roughly 6 to 11 cycles. TCRdb re-called the 5' RACE reads with MiXCR, one entry per CDR3 protein. The sample carries hundreds of thousands of distinct CDR3 sequences, roughly three fifths recorded once. The sequencing input was blood. The receptor set was obtained from a man between 35 and 55 years old in good health.

CDR3 residues: CSVDPGVNYGYTF. The CDR3 nucleotides read TGCAGCGTTGATCCAGGGGTAAACTATGGCTACACCTTC. J is TRBJ1-2 and V is TRBV29-1; D is perhaps TRBD1 (6 bases). This CDR3 is built from 13 residues. Trimming stripped 3 bases from V and 2 bases from J, with 10 bases between. CDR1 and CDR2 (germline): SQVTM, ANQGSEA.

CDR3: CASSSPQDSGSYEQYF. The CDR3 bases are TGTGCCAGCAGTTCCCCTCAGGATAGCGGGAGCTACGAGCAGTACTTC. The J gene is TRBJ2-4, the V gene TRBV28; TRBD2 agrees at 9 bases. The tail of the sequence fits TRBJ2-7 better, so the J call may be wrong. Germline V gene sequence: CDR1 MDHEN, CDR2 SYDVKM. This CDR3 spans 16 amino acids.

The J gene is TRBJ1-4, the V gene TRBV29-1, with D perhaps matching TRBD1 (6 bases). The V gene lost 4 bases and the J gene lost 2 bases, with 11 bases spanning the gap. The V gene's germline CDR1 is SQVTM and CDR2 ANQGSEA. The length of the CDR3 is 14 residues. The CDR3 DNA reads TGCAGCGTTGCCGAGAGGGGGACTAATGAAAAACTGTTTTTT. Protein product: CSVAERGTNEKLFF.

This clonotype turned up a few times. The chain is built from TRBV7-2 and TRBJ2-7; D is unresolved. This CDR3 has 12 residues. V lost 4 bases and J lost 3, with 7 bases in between. The germline V gene has CDR1 SGHTA and CDR2 FQGNSA. The CDR3 spells CASSSWGYEQYF. CDR3 DNA sequence: TGTGCCAGCAGCTCTTGGGGCTACGAGCAGTACTTC.

In its sample, this clonotype was seen a few times. The rearrangement links TRBV28 to TRBJ2-7; D gene unclear. Germline CDR1 and CDR2: MDHEN and SYDVKM. This CDR3 is 14 amino acids long. V lost 3 bases to trimming and J lost 3 bases, with 12 bases between them. CDR3 sequence reads: CASSFEAGVYEQYF. CDR3 nucleotide sequence: TGTGCCAGCAGTTTTGAGGCAGGAGTCTACGAGCAGTACTTC.

For this clonotype: This may be a read error: a much more frequent sequence differs by one nucleotide. The rearrangement uses TRBV2 and TRBJ1-6; the D is unclear. Germline CDR1 SNHLY, CDR2 FYNNEI. CDR3 size: 11 residues. CDR3 bases: TGTGCCAGCACGTATGCATCACCCCCCCACTTT. It codes for CASTYASPPHF.

This clonotype was counted many times. The chain is built from TRBV15 and TRBJ2-1; no reliable D call. Germline V gene sequence: CDR1 LNHNV, CDR2 YYDKDF (reference sequence). V gave up 10 bases and J gave up 0 bases, with 16 bases separating them. CDR3 length equals 15 residues. The CDR3 coding sequence is TGTGCCATCCGAGACCCAAGGAGCTCCTACAATGAGCAGTTCTTC. It specifies CAIRDPRSSYNEQFF.

For this clonotype: One end of the junction does not line up with germline, which may come from a read error. The CDR3 here is CASSYFGSGASVLTF. DNA for the CDR3: TGTGCCAGCAGTTATTTTGGATCCGGGGCCAGCGTCCTGACTTTC. This chain uses TRBV6-2 or TRBV6-3 with TRBJ2-6, with D tentatively TRBD1 or TRBD2 (5 bases each). The V gene's germline CDR1 is MNHEY and CDR2 SVGEGT. The CDR3 spans 15 residues.

The chain is built from TRBV20-1 and TRBJ2-5; no clear D. Germline V gene lookup returns CDR1 DFQATT and CDR2 SNEGSKA (reference sequence). This CDR3 spans 11 amino acids. V lost 7 bases, J lost 11 bases, and 17 bases lay in between. The CDR3 is CSVGQVGEQYF. The CDR3 nucleotides read TGCAGTGTTGGTCAGGTCGGTGAGCAGTACTTC.

V gene TRBV27 combines with J gene TRBJ2-7; tentative D call: TRBD2 (5 bases). Germline V gene lookup returns CDR1 MNHEY and CDR2 SMNVEV (reference sequence). CDR3 size: 14 residues. Trimming took 6 bases from V and 7 from J, leaving 19 bases between them. This CDR3 is CASSRTRGVGEQYF. DNA of the CDR3: TGTGCCAGCAGCAGGACTCGCGGCGTCGGGGAGCAGTACTTC.